This T cell receptor beta chain was sequenced in a study of Ad26.COV2.S vaccination and SARS-CoV-2 variants. About the study: Intramuscular Ad26.COV2.S doses were given once or twice, 56 days apart. Study results and caveats: Vaccinees and placebo recipients showed similar non-spike TCR breadth. There was a possibility that the TCR breadth and depth analyses underestimated total T cell responses.

Details on this clone: Its antigen is as yet unknown.

Treatment defined: 15 to 20 received Ad26.COV2.S at low or high dose, single or two shots; several received placebo; per-sample allocation not given. The investigators took samples on day 63 after the first vaccine or placebo injection. Assay used: immunoSEQ multiplex PCR; TCRdb lists only in-frame clones, some missing. Of 300,000 to 350,000 clones detected, roughly 90% appear once; the ten largest clones hold around 5.5%. The J segment lost 4 bases and the V segment lost 8 bases, leaving 6 bases of the junction unmatched. The germline gives CDR1 LGHNA, CDR2 YSLEER. The CDR3 runs to 15 residues. The chain carries TRBV4-3 and TRBJ2-2; 11 bases match TRBD2. The sequence came from a person between 18 and 65 years old who received the Ad26.COV2.S COVID-19 vaccine or a placebo. The sample here was peripheral blood, taken in a trial of Ad26.COV2.S vaccine versus placebo. The CDR3 loop is CASLSGGDITGELFF. CDR3 sequence (DNA): TGCGCCAGCCTTAGCGGGGGGGATATCACCGGGGAGCTGTTTTTT.